Sequencing of this TCR beta chain was carried out in a study of shared clonotypes between healthy human individuals. Study observations and caveats: Of the naive CD4 clonotypes, around 4.7% were shared across several donors. Memory subsets had estimated richness that was generally smaller than that of naive subsets. At large depth, rarefaction still showed sorted-subset sequencing to be incomplete.

TCRdb's table, derived via immunoSEQ multiplex PCR, lists solely in-frame clones and lacks some. The sample has under 850,000 clones, over 60% seen once. Concerning this clone itself: Its antigen remains unknown.

Trimming took 0 bases from V and 6 from J, leaving 15 bases between them. There are 15 residues in the CDR3. Germline V gene sequence: CDR1 MNHNY, CDR2 SVGAGI (reference sequence). The J gene is TRBJ2-7, the V gene TRBV6-6; TRBD2 might be the D (5 bases). Sequences were obtained from memory CD4+ T cells sorted from blood. Regarding subset: CD45RA-negative fraction. The TCR sequence derives from a woman aged 30 to 39 in good health. CDR3 protein: CASSYSTRTRAEQYF. The CDR3 bases are TGTGCCAGCAGTTACTCGACCCGGACTCGTGCCGAGCAGTACTTC.